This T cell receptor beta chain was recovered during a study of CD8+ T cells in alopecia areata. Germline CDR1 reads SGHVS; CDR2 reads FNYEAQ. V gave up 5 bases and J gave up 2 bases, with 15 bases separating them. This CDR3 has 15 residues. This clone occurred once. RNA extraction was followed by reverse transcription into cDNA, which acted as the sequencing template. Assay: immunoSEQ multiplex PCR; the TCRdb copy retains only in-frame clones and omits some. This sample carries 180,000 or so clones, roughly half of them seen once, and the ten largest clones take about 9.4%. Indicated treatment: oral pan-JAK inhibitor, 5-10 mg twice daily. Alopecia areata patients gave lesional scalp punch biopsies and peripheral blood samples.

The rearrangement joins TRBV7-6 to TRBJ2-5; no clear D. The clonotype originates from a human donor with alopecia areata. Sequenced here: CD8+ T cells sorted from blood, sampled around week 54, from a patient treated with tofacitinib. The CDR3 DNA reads TGTGCCAGCAGCCTATCATGGGGTTGGCAAGAGACCCAGTACTTC. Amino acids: CASSLSWGWQETQYF. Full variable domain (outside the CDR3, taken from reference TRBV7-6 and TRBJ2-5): GAGVSQSPRYKVTKRGQDVALRCDPISGHVSLYWYRQALGQGPEFLTYFNYEAQQDKSGLPNDRFSAERPEGSISTLTIQRTEQRDSAMYRCASSLSWGWQETQYFGPGTRLLVL.